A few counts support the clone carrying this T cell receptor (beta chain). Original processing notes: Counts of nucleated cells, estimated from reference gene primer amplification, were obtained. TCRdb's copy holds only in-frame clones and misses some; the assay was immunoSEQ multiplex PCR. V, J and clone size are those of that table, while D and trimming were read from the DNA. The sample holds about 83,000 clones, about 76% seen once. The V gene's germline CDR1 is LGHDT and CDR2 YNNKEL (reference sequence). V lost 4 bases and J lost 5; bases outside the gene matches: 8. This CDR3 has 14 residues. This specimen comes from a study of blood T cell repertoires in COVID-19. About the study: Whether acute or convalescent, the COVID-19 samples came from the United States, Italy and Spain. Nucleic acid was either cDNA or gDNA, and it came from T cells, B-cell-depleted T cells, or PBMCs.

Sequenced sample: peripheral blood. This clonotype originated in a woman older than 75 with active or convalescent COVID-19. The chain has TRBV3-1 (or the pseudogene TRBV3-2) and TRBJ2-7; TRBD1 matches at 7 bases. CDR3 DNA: TGTGCCAGCAGCCCCGCGACAGGGATGGACGAGCAGTACTTC. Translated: CASSPATGMDEQYF.